Each of the 19 T cell receptor beta chains below was sequenced from the same sample in a study of blood T cell repertoires in COVID-19. Produced via immunoSEQ multiplex PCR; TCRdb's table is partial and in-frame only. The sample has about 190,000 clones; 80% to 90% are singletons. Sequencing was carried out using peripheral blood. The source is an elderly woman with acute or convalescent COVID-19.

This chain connects TRBV5-1 to TRBJ2-1, with 7 bases lining up with TRBD2. Germline-derived CDR1 and CDR2 are SGHRS and YFSETQ. The CDR3 loop spans 14 amino acids. Trimming removed 1 base from V and 6 bases from J; junction bases left unmatched: 4. In DNA form, the CDR3 reads TGCGCCAGCAGCTTGAGCGGGATCCTCAATGAGCAGTTCTTC. Translation gives CASSLSGILNEQFF.

The chain has TRBV27 and TRBJ1-4, with D perhaps TRBD1 (6 bases). V was shortened by 3 bases and J by 2 bases, with 16 bases between the two germline ends. Germline V gene lookup returns CDR1 MNHEY and CDR2 SMNVEV (reference sequence). This CDR3 is built from 17 residues. For the CDR3, the DNA is TGTGCCAGCAGTTTTCTGTCAGGGGTAGGGACTAATGAAAAACTGTTTTTT. Residues: CASSFLSGVGTNEKLFF.

The chain recombines TRBV7-9 with TRBJ2-2; D is undetermined. In germline, CDR1 is SEHNR, CDR2 FQNEAQ (reference sequence). V was cut by 8 bases and J by 3 bases, with 7 bases left in between. There are 12 residues in the CDR3. CDR3 sequence reads: CASSTHTGELFF. CDR3 bases: TGTGCCAGCTCTACCCACACCGGGGAGCTGTTTTTT.

The CDR3 bases are TGCAGCGCCCGGAGGGCCGACGCTATTGAAGCTTTCTTT. Its translation is CSARRADAIEAFF. The rearrangement joins TRBV29-1 to TRBJ1-1; D unresolved. This CDR3 region has 13 residues. Germline V CDR1 and CDR2: SQVTM, ANQGSEA. Trimming stripped 7 bases from V and 7 bases from J, with 19 bases between.

V is TRBV7-2 and J is TRBJ1-1; D gene uncertain. V was pared by 6 bases and J by 1 base, with 12 bases between. CDR1 is SGHTA, CDR2 FQGNSA, per germline. This CDR3 region has 14 residues. The CDR3 is CASRSGGRNTEAFF. The CDR3 DNA reads as TGTGCCAGCAGGAGCGGCGGGCGGAACACTGAAGCTTTCTTT.

V and J are TRBV10-3 and TRBJ2-5, with D possibly being TRBD1 (6 bases). The CDR3 extends over 16 amino acids. V lost 3 bases to trimming and J lost 4 bases, with 18 bases between them. Germline V lookup: CDR1 ENHRY, CDR2 SYGVKD. CDR3 coding DNA: TGTGCCATCAGTGATACGGGCGAAGCGGACAGAGAGACCCAGTACTTC. Translating gives CAISDTGEADRETQYF.

This clone was seen a handful of times. The chain employs TRBV28 and TRBJ1-2; the match to TRBD1 covers 8 bases. Germline lookup yields CDR1 MDHEN and CDR2 SYDVKM. Unmatched junction bases numbered 4, after V lost 5 bases and J lost 5 bases. CDR3 length: 13 amino acids. CDR3 protein: CASSIDRGYGYTF. Here the CDR3 DNA reads TGTGCCAGCAGTATAGACAGGGGTTATGGCTACACCTTC.

This rearrangement joins TRBV6-2 or TRBV6-3 to TRBJ2-2; TRBD2 agrees at 10 bases. The CDR3 consists of 16 residues. Looked up from germline, CDR1 is MNHEY and CDR2 is SVGEGT. V dropped 0 bases and J dropped 8; count of bases not matched to a gene: 6. The DNA of the CDR3 is TGTGCCAGCAGTTACTCGAAGCTAGCGGGAGTTGGGGAGCTGTTTTTT. It encodes CASSYSKLAGVGELFF.

The rearrangement links TRBV7-8 to TRBJ2-5, with 9 positions matching TRBD2. Per the germline V gene, CDR1 is SGHVS and CDR2 is FQNEAQ. Trimming took 1 base from V and 7 from J; bases not matched to a gene: 16. The CDR3 is 18 residues long. The CDR3 loop is CASSLGGAAGGAGATQYF. CDR3 nucleotide sequence: TGTGCCAGCAGCTTAGGAGGGGCAGCGGGAGGCGCCGGGGCGACCCAGTACTTC.

The chain joins TRBV11-2 to TRBJ1-1; TRBD1 matches at 9 bases. CDR3 size: 15 residues. The V segment lost 4 bases and the J segment 3 bases; nucleotides outside the gene matches: 6. CDR1 is SGHAT and CDR2 is FQNNGV in the germline V gene. The CDR3 protein is CASSSPDRGDTEAFF. Written as DNA, the CDR3 is TGTGCCAGCAGCTCGCCGGACAGGGGTGACACTGAAGCTTTCTTT.

The V call is TRBV6-2 or TRBV6-3, the J call TRBJ2-7, with D unresolved. The CDR3 is 12 amino acids. V was trimmed by 5 bases and J by 4 bases, leaving 9 bases between them. Germline CDR1 and CDR2: MNHEY and SVGEGT. The chain's CDR3 is CASSAFAYEQYF. CDR3 nucleotides: TGTGCCAGCAGTGCGTTCGCTTACGAGCAGTACTTC.

This clone came up once. The rearrangement joins TRBV5-5 to TRBJ1-2; perhaps TRBD1 as D (5 bases). Germline assignment: CDR1 SGHKS and CDR2 YYEKEE (reference sequence). Deletions cut 0 bases from V and 3 bases from J, with 9 bases between. CDR3 length: 14 amino acids. Here the CDR3 reads CASSLEGRDYGYTF. CDR3 DNA sequence: TGTGCCAGCAGCTTGGAGGGCAGGGACTATGGCTACACCTTC.

This sequence joins TRBV16 and TRBJ1-5; D call uncertain. This CDR3 is built from 15 residues. V was shortened by 6 bases and J by 1 base, with 13 bases between the two germline ends. Germline loops: CDR1 KGHSY, CDR2 FQNENV. The CDR3 reads CASSPPGTSNQPQHF. Here the CDR3 DNA reads TGTGCCAGCAGTCCCCCGGGTACAAGCAATCAGCCCCAGCATTTT. Looking up the rest from reference TRBV16 and TRBJ1-5 gives the full variable domain: GEEVAQTPKHLVRGEGQKAKLYCAPIKGHSYVFWYQQVLKNEFKFLISFQNENVFDETGMPKERFSAKCLPNSPCSLEIQATKLEDSAVYFCASSPPGTSNQPQHFGDGTRLSIL.

In regard to this clone: The junction departs from the called germline gene at one end, perhaps through a read error. V is TRBV30 and J is TRBJ1-2; a weak D match, TRBD1 (6 bases). The CDR3 is made up of 11 amino acids. Germline-derived CDR1 and CDR2 are GTSNPN and SVGIG (reference sequence). CDR3 residues: CAWGQSDSREF. CDR3 DNA sequence: TGTGCCTGGGGGCAATCGGACAGTCGCGAGTTC.

The chain recombines TRBV19 with TRBJ1-6; 7 bases match TRBD1. Trimming removed 10 bases from V and 7 bases from J; junction bases left unmatched: 13. The length of the CDR3 is 15 residues. The germline V gene has CDR1 LNHDA and CDR2 SQIVND (reference sequence). This CDR3 is CATWDSPRGNSPLHF. CDR3 bases: TGTGCCACCTGGGACAGCCCTAGAGGGAATTCACCCCTCCACTTT.

V gene TRBV5-1 combines with J gene TRBJ1-2; 10 bases agree with TRBD1. V lost 3 bases, J lost 4 bases, and 6 bases stayed unmatched. Germline values: CDR1 SGHRS, CDR2 YFSETQ. This CDR3 is 15 amino acids long. As DNA, the CDR3 is TGCGCCAGCAGCTGGGGGACAGGGGCGGGCTATGGCTACACCTTC. Its translation: CASSWGTGAGYGYTF.

The chain uses TRBV14 and TRBJ1-3; possible D gene TRBD1, 6 bases. This CDR3 has 14 residues. V was shortened by 5 bases and J by 3 bases, with 11 bases between the two germline ends. The germline V gene encodes CDR1 SGHDN and CDR2 FVKESK. The CDR3 spells CASSKQGYGNTIYF. The CDR3 bases are TGTGCCAGCAGCAAACAGGGATATGGAAACACCATATATTTT.

V usage is TRBV11-2 and J usage is TRBJ2-7; D unclear. In germline, CDR1 is SGHAT, CDR2 FQNNGV. V shed 2 bases and J shed 6 bases, with 8 bases lying between them. This CDR3 has 12 amino acids. In DNA, the CDR3 is TGTGCCAGCAGCTTAATCGGGTTCGAGCAGTACTTC. Protein sequence: CASSLIGFEQYF.

This clone was counted a single time. V is TRBV15 and J is TRBJ2-1, with no clear D. V was cut by 3 bases and J by 0 bases, with 12 bases left in between. Germline assignment: CDR1 LNHNV and CDR2 YYDKDF (reference sequence). The CDR3 has 16 amino acids. The CDR3 loop is CATSRRSKSSYNEQFF. The DNA for the CDR3 is TGTGCCACCAGCAGGAGAAGCAAGAGCTCCTACAATGAGCAGTTCTTC.